This T cell receptor (beta chain) was profiled in a study of vaccination and CD4 T cells after COVID-19. With regard to this clonotype: Its antigen is as yet unknown.

The CDR3 runs to 17 residues. V dropped 2 bases and J dropped 0; count of bases not matched to a gene: 5. Per the germline V gene, CDR1 is KGHDR and CDR2 is SFDVKD. Sequencing of the DNA from cultured CD4+ T cells was carried out with the Oncomine TCR Beta short-read assay. TCRdb re-called the PCR reads through MiXCR, storing one row per CDR3 protein. The repertoire holds approximately 2,800 distinct CDR3 sequences, with 70% to 85% as singletons. Treatment specified: roughly 11-day PBMC culture with coronavirus spike peptide pools or control peptides (ViraFEST assay). The sample consisted of CD4+ T cells from blood, cultured in vitro. V gene TRBV24-1 combines with J gene TRBJ2-2, with 7 bases matching TRBD2. The source of this sequence is a human donor who had recovered from COVID-19. CDR3 residues: CATSDSMGLPNTGELFF. The DNA of the CDR3 is TGTGCCACCAGTGATTCTATGGGACTACCGAACACCGGGGAGCTGTTTTTT.